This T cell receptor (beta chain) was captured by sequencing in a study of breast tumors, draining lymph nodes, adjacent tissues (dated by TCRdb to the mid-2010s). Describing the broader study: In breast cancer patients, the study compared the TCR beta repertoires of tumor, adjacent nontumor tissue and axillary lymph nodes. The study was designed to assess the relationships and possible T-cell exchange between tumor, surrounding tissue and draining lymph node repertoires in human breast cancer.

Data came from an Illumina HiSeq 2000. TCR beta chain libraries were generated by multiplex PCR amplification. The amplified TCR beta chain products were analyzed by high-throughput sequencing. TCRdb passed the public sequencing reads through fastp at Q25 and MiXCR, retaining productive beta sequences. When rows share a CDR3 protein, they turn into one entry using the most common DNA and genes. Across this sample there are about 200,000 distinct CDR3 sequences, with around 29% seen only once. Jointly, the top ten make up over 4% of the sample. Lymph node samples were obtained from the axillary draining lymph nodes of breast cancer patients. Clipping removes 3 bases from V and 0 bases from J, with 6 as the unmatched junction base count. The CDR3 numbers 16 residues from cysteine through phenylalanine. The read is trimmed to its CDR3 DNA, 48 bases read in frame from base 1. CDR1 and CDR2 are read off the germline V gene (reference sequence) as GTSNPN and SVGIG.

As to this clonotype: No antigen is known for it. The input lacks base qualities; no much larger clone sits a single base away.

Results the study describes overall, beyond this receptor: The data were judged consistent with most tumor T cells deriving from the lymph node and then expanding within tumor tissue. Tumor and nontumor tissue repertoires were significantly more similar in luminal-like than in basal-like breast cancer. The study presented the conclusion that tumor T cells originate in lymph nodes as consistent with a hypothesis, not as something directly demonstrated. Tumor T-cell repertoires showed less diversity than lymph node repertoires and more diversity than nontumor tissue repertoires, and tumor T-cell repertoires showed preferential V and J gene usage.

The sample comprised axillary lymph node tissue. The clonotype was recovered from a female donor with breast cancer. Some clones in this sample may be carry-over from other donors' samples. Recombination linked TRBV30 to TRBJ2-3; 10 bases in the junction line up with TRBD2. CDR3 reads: CAWSPLAGASTDTQYF. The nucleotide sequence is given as TGTGCCTGGAGCCCTCTAGCGGGAGCTAGCACAGATACGCAGTATTTT.